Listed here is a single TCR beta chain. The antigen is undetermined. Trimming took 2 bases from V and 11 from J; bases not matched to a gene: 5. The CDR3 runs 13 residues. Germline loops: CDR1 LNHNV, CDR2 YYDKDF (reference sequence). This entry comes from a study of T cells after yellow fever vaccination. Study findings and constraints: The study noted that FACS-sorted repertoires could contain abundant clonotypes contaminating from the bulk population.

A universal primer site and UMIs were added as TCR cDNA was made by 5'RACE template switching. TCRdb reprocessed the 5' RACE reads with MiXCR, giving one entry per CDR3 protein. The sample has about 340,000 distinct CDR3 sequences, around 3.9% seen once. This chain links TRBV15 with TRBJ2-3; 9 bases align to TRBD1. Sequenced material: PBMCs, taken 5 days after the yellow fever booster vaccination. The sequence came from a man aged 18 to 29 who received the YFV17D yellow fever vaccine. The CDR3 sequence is CATSRNRGQEQYF. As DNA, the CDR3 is TGTGCCACCAGCAGAAACAGGGGGCAGGAGCAGTATTTT.